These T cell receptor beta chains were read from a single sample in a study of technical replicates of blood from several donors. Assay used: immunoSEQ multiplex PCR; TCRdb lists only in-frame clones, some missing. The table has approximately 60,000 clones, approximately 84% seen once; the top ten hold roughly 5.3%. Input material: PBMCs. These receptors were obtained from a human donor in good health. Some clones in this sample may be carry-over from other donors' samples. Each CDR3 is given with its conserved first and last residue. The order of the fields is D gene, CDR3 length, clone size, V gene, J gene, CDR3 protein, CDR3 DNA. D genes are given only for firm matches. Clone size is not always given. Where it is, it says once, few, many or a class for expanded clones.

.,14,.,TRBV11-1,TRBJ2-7,CASSLALGDYEQYF,TGTGCCAGCAGCTTAGCGCTAGGGGACTACGAGCAGTACTTC
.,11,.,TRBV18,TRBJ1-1,CASSQGTEAFF,TGTGCCAGCTCCCAGGGAACTGAAGCTTTCTTT
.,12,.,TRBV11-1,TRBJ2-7,CASSLTSGEQYF,TGTGCCAGCAGCTTAACATCAGGGGAGCAGTACTTC
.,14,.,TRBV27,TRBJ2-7,CASSFAGPSYEQYF,TGTGCCAGCAGTTTTGCGGGTCCTTCCTACGAGCAGTACTTC
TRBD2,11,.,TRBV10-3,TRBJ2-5,CATAGEETQYF,TGTGCCACCGCGGGAGAAGAGACCCAGTACTTC
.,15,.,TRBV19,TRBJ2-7,CASSMAGSVLYEQYF,TGTGCCAGTAGTATGGCTGGTAGCGTTCTCTACGAGCAGTACTTC
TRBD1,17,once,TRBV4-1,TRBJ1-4,CASSQRDRVAANEKLFF,TGCGCCAGCAGCCAACGGGACAGGGTGGCTGCTAATGAAAAACTGTTTTTT
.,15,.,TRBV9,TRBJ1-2,CASSVARPELYGYTF,TGTGCCAGCAGCGTAGCGAGGCCCGAGCTCTATGGCTACACCTTC
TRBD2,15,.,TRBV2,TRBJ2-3,CASTRWGGSTDTQYF,TGTGCCAGCACCCGTTGGGGGGGTAGCACAGATACGCAGTATTTT
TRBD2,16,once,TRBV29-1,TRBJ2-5,CSVATGLAGHRETQYF,TGCAGCGTTGCCACCGGACTAGCGGGACACAGAGAGACCCAGTACTTC
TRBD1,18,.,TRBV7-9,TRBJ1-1,CASSSLQGGVTLNTEAFF,TGTGCCAGCAGCTCCTTACAGGGGGGCGTAACGTTGAACACTGAAGCTTTCTTT
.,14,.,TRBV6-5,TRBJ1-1,CASSHSPGQPEAFF,TGTGCCAGCAGTCACAGCCCCGGACAGCCTGAAGCTTTCTTT
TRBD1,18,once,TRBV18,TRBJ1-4,CASSQEGQVDPRNEKLFF,TGTGCCAGCTCACAGGAAGGACAGGTCGACCCACGGAATGAAAAACTGTTTTTT
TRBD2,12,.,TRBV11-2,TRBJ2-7,CASSGRGGEQYF,TGTGCCAGCAGCGGCCGGGGGGGCGAGCAGTACTTC
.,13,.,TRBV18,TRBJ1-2,CASSPAFNYGYTF,TGTGCCAGCTCACCGGCATTTAACTATGGCTACACCTTC
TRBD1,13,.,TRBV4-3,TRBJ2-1,CASSPDRGREQFF,TGCGCCAGCAGCCCGGACAGGGGGCGGGAGCAGTTCTTC
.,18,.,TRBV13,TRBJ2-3,CASRTGPPGRESTDTQYF,TGTGCCAGCAGGACCGGGCCCCCAGGGCGGGAAAGCACAGATACGCAGTATTTT
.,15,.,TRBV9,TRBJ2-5,CASSVGSGVEETQYF,TGTGCCAGCAGCGTAGGTTCGGGAGTGGAGGAGACCCAGTACTTC
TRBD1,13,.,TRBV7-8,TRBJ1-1,CASSRQGNTEAFF,TGTGCCAGCAGCCGACAGGGGAACACTGAAGCTTTCTTT
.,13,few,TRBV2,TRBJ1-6,CASSPQEGPPLHF,TGTGCCAGCTCTCCCCAGGAGGGGCCACCCCTCCACTTT
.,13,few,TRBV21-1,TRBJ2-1,CASSKGDYNEQFF,TGTGCCAGCAGCAAAGGCGACTACAATGAGCAGTTCTTC
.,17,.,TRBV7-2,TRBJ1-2,CASSPGGARSSNYGYTF,TGTGCCAGCAGCCCGGGGGGGGCCCGAAGCTCTAACTATGGCTACACCTTC
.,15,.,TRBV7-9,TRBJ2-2,CASSSITANTGELFF,TGTGCCAGCAGCTCTATTACAGCGAACACCGGGGAGCTGTTTTTT
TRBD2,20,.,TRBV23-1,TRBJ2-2,CASSQSSGNLGPSNTGELFF,TGCGCCAGCAGTCAATCTAGCGGGAACCTAGGACCGTCGAACACCGGGGAGCTGTTTTTT
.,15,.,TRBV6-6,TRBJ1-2,CASSLNPSPGYGYTF,TGTGCCAGCAGTCTAAACCCAAGTCCAGGCTATGGCTACACCTTC
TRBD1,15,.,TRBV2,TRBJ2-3,CATPPPGQGQDTQYF,TGTGCCACCCCGCCCCCGGGACAGGGTCAAGATACGCAGTATTTT
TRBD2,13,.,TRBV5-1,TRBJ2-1,CASRLAGGSEQFF,TGCGCCAGCAGGCTAGCGGGAGGATCTGAGCAGTTCTTC
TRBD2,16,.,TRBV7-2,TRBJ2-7,CASSLLGGDAPYEQYF,TGTGCCAGCAGCTTACTCGGGGGGGACGCCCCCTACGAGCAGTACTTC
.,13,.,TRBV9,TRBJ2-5,CASSVALQETQYF,TGTGCCAGCAGCGTAGCCTTACAAGAGACCCAGTACTTC
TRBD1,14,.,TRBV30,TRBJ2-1,CAWSLDRGQNEQFF,TGTGCCTGGAGCCTGGACAGGGGTCAAAATGAGCAGTTCTTC
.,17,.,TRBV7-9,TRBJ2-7,CASSRKAGVTGSYEQYF,TGTGCCAGCAGCCGGAAAGCAGGGGTCACGGGTTCCTACGAGCAGTACTTC
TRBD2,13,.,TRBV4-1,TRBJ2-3,CASSRLAGETQYF,TGCGCCAGCAGCCGACTAGCGGGAGAGACGCAGTATTTT
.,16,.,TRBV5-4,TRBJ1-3,CASSFGAGSSGNTIYF,TGTGCCAGCAGCTTTGGGGCCGGGTCCTCCGGAAACACCATATATTTT
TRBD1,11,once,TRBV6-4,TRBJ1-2,CARGQGSGYTF,TGTGCCAGAGGACAGGGCTCTGGCTACACCTTC
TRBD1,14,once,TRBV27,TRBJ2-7,CASSFGQASYEQYF,TGTGCCAGCAGTTTTGGACAGGCTTCCTACGAGCAGTACTTC
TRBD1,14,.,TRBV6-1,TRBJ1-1,CASKQGGANTEAFF,TGTGCCAGCAAGCAGGGGGGAGCCAACACTGAAGCTTTCTTT
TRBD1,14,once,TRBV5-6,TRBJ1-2,CASSLGDRYYGYTF,TGTGCCAGCAGCTTGGGGGACAGGTACTATGGCTACACCTTC
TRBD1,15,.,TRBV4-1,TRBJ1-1,CASSLGTGGRTEAFF,TGCGCCAGCAGCCTGGGGACAGGGGGCCGCACTGAAGCTTTCTTT
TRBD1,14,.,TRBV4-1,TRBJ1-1,CASSQDSRDREAFF,TGCGCCAGCAGCCAAGACTCCCGGGACAGGGAAGCTTTCTTT
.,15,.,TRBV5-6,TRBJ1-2,CASSFYPREDYGYTF,TGTGCCAGCAGCTTTTACCCCCGGGAAGACTATGGCTACACCTTC
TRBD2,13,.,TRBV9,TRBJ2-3,CASSETGGDTQYF,TGTGCCAGCAGCGAAACGGGGGGGGATACGCAGTATTTT
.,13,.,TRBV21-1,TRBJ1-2,CASSKGGGNGYTF,TGTGCCAGCAGCAAAGGCGGAGGGAACGGCTACACCTTC
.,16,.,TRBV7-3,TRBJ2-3,CASSLDGGVSTDTQYF,TGTGCCAGCAGCTTGGACGGAGGGGTGAGCACAGATACGCAGTATTTT
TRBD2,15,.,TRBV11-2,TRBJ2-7,CASSSGLAKAYEQYF,TGTGCCAGCAGCTCAGGACTAGCGAAAGCATACGAGCAGTACTTC
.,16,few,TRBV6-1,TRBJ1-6,CASSDTGLYNYSPLHF,TGTGCCAGCAGTGACACAGGTCTGTACAACTATTCACCCCTCCACTTT
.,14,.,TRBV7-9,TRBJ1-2,CASSSTQGLYGYTF,TGTGCCAGCAGCTCCACACAGGGCCTCTATGGCTACACCTTC
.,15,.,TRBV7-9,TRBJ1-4,CASSGGGEANEKLFF,TGTGCCAGCAGCGGGGGGGGAGAAGCTAATGAAAAACTGTTTTTT